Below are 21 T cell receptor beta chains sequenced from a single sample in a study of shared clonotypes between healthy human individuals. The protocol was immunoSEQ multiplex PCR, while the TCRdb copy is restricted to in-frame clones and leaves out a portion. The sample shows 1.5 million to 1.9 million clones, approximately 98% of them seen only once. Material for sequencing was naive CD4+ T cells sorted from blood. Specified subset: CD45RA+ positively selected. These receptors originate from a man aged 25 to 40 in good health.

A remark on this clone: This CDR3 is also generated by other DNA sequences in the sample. The chain's CDR3 is CASSSTSGETQYF. The CDR3 region has the DNA TGTGCCAGCAGCTCGACTAGCGGGGAGACCCAGTACTTC. J is TRBJ2-5 and V is TRBV7-2; 10 bases agree with TRBD2. CDR3 length: 13 residues. V was clipped by 4 bases and J by 5 bases; unmatched bases: 1. The germline CDR1 and CDR2 sequences are SGHTA and FQGNSA.

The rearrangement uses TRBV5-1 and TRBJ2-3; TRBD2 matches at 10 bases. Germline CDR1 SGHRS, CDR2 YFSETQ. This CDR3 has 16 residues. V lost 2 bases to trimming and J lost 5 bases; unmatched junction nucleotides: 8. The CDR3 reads CASSFGTSARGDTQYF. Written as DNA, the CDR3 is TGCGCCAGCAGCTTCGGGACTAGCGCCCGGGGAGATACGCAGTATTTT.

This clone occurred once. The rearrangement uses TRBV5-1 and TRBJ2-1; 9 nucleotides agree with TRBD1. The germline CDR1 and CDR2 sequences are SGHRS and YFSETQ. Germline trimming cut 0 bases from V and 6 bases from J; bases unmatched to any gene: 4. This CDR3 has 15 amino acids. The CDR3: CASSLGDREGNEQFF. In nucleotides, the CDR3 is TGCGCCAGCAGCTTGGGGGACAGGGAGGGCAATGAGCAGTTCTTC.

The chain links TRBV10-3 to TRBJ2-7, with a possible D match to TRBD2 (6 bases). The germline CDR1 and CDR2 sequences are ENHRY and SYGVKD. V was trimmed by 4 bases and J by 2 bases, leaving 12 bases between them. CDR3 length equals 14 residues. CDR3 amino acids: CAISGASDTYEQYF. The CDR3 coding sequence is TGTGCCATCAGTGGGGCTAGCGATACCTACGAGCAGTACTTC.

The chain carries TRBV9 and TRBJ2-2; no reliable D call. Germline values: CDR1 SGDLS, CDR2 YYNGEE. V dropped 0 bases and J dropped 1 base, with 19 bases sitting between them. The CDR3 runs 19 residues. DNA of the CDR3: TGTGCCAGCAGCGTAGAGGTAGAAGGGCGGAACGAGAACACCGGGGAGCTGTTTTTT. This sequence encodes CASSVEVEGRNENTGELFF.

The CDR3 loop is CASSQSWDRAREQYF. The CDR3 nucleotides read TGCGCCAGCAGTCAATCGTGGGACAGGGCCCGCGAGCAGTACTTC. The V gene is TRBV23-1, the J gene TRBJ2-7; TRBD1 aligns across 9 bases. TRBV23-1 is an ORF, with its function uncertain. Unmatched junction bases numbered 6, after V lost 0 bases and J lost 6 bases. This CDR3 spans 15 amino acids.

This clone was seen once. DNA for the CDR3: TGTGCCAGCAGCCGACTAGCGGGAAGGTGGGATGAGCAGTTCTTC. Translated, it gives CASSRLAGRWDEQFF. The genes are TRBV11-3 and TRBJ2-1, with 11 bases fitting TRBD2. After removal of 5 bases from V and 8 bases from J, the junction contained 8 bases not matched to a gene. CDR3 size: 15 residues. CDR1 and CDR2 from the germline V gene are SGHNT and YENEEA.

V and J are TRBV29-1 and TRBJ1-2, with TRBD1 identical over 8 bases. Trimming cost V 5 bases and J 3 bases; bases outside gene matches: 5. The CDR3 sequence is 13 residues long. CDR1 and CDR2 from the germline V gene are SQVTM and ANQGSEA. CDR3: CSVLETGDYGYTF. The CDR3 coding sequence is TGCAGCGTTCTCGAGACAGGGGACTATGGCTACACCTTC.

In DNA form, the CDR3 reads TGTGCCAGCGTAGGGTTGAACACTGAAGCTTTCTTT. Amino acid sequence: CASVGLNTEAFF. The chain is built from TRBV7-9 and TRBJ1-1; the D is unclear. Between the trimmed V and J ends, which lost 8 bases and 0 bases, there was a span of 7 bases. CDR1 SEHNR and CDR2 FQNEAQ come from the germline V gene (reference sequence). The CDR3 runs 12 residues.

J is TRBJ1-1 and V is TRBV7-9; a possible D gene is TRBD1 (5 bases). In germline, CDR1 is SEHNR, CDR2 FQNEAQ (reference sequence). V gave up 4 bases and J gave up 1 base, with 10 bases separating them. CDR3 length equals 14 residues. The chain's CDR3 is CASSSNGANTEAFF. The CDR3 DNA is TGTGCCAGCAGCTCGAATGGGGCGAACACTGAAGCTTTCTTT.

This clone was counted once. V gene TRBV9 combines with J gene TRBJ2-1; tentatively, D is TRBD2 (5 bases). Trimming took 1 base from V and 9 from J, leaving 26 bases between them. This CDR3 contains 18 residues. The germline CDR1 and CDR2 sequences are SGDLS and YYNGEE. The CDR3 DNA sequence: TGTGCCAGCAGCGTAAAGCCCCCCTCTAGCTACGAGGGAATTGAGCAGTTCTTC. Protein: CASSVKPPSSYEGIEQFF.

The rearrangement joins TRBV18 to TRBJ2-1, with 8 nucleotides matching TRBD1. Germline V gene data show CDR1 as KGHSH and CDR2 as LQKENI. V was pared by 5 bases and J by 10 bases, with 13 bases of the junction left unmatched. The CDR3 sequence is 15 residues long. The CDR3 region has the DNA TGTGCCAGCTCATTGACCGCACAGGGGGTGGGGGAGCAGTTCTTC. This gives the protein CASSLTAQGVGEQFF. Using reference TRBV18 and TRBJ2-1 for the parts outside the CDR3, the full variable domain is NAGVMQNPRHLVRRRGQEARLRCSPMKGHSHVYWYRQLPEEGLKFMVYLQKENIIDESGMPKERFSAEFPKEGPSILRIQQVVRGDSAAYFCASSLTAQGVGEQFFGPGTRLTVL.

For the CDR3, the DNA is TGTGCCAGCAGCCGGACAGGCCCGAGGCTTACCTACGAGCAGTACTTC. Translation: CASSRTGPRLTYEQYF. This rearrangement joins TRBV28 to TRBJ2-7; TRBD1 agrees at 7 bases. Germline values: CDR1 MDHEN, CDR2 SYDVKM. CDR3 length: 16 residues. J gave up 2 bases and V 6 bases, and 13 bases lay outside the gene matches. Full variable domain (rest looked up from reference TRBV28 and TRBJ2-7): DVKVTQSSRYLVKRTGEKVFLECVQDMDHENMFWYRQDPGLGLRLIYFSYDVKMKEKGDIPEGYSVSREKKERFSLILESASTNQTSMYLCASSRTGPRLTYEQYFGPGTRLTVT.

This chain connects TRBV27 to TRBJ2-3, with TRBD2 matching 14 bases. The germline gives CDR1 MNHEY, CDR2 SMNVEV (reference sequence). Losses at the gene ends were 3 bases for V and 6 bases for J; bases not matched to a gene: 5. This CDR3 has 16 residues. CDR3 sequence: CASSLGLAGVGDTQYF. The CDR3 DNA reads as TGTGCCAGCAGTTTGGGACTAGCGGGAGTAGGGGATACGCAGTATTTT.

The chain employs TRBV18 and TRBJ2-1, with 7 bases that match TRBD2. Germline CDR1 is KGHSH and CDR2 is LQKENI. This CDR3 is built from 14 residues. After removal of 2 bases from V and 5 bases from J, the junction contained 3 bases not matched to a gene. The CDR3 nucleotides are TGTGCCAGCTCACCAGTTCGGGGGGACAATGAGCAGTTCTTC. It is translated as CASSPVRGDNEQFF. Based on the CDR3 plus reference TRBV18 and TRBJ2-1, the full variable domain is NAGVMQNPRHLVRRRGQEARLRCSPMKGHSHVYWYRQLPEEGLKFMVYLQKENIIDESGMPKERFSAEFPKEGPSILRIQQVVRGDSAAYFCASSPVRGDNEQFFGPGTRLTVL.

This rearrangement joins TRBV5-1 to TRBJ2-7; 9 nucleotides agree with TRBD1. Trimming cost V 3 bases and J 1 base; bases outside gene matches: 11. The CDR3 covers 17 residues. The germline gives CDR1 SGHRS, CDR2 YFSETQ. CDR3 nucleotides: TGCGCCAGCAGCTCCCATTTAGGACAGGGGCTTTCCTACGAGCAGTACTTC. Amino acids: CASSSHLGQGLSYEQYF.

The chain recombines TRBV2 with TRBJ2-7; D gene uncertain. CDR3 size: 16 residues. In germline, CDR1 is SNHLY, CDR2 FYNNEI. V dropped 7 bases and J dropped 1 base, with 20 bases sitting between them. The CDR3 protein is CASKSPKGSASYEQYF. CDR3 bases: TGTGCCAGCAAATCCCCCAAAGGGTCAGCGTCCTACGAGCAGTACTTC.

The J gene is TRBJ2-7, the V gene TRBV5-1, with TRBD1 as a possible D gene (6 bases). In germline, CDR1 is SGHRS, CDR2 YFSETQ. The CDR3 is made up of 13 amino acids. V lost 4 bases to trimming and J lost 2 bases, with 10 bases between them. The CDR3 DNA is TGCGCCAGCAGCCGACAGGACACCTACGAGCAGTACTTC. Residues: CASSRQDTYEQYF.

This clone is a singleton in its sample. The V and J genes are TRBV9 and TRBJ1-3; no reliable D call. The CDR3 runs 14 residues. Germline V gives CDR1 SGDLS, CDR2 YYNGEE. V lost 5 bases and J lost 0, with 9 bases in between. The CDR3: CASSSDLSGNTIYF. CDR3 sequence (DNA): TGTGCCAGCAGTTCCGATCTCTCTGGAAACACCATATATTTT.

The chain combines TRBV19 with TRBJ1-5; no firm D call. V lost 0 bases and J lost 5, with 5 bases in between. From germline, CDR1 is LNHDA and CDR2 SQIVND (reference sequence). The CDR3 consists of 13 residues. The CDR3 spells CASSIDHDQPQHF. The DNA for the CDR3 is TGTGCCAGTAGTATAGATCACGATCAGCCCCAGCATTTT.

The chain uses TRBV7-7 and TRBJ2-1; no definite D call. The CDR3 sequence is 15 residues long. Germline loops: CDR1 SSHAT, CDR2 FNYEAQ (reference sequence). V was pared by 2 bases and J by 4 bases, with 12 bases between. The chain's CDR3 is CASSLIRVPYNEQFF. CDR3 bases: TGTGCCAGCAGCTTAATACGGGTCCCGTACAATGAGCAGTTCTTC.